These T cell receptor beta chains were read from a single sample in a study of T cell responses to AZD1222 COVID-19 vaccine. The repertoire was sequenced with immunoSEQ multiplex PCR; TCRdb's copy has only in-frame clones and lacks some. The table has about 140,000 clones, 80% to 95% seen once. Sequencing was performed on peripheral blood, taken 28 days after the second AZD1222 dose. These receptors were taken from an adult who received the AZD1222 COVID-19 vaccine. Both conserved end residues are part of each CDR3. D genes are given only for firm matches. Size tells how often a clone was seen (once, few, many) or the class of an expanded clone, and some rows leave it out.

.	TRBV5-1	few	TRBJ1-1	TGCGCCAGCAGCTTGAGCCAGAACACTGAAGCTTTCTTT	CASSLSQNTEAFF
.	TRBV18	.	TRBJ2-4	TGTGCCAGCTCACCAAGCCGCCAGCTATACAAAAACATTCAGTACTTC	CASSPSRQLYKNIQYF
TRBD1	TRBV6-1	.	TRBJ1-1	TGTGCCAGCAGTGCCGGGACAGGGATTGTCAACACTGAAGCTTTCTTT	CASSAGTGIVNTEAFF
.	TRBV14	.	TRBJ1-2	TGTGCCAGCAGCCAAGAATCAAGCAGGGACCACTATGGCTACACCTTC	CASSQESSRDHYGYTF
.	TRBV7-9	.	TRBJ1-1	TGTGCCAGCAGCTTGAGAGCAGGGGAGGGGACTGAAGCTTTCTTT	CASSLRAGEGTEAFF
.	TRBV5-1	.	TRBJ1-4	TGCGCCAGCAGCTTGGAACAGGGTGGGGAAAAACTGTTTTTT	CASSLEQGGEKLFF
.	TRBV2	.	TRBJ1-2	TGTGCCAGCACTGCTAGACCTGAGGGAACGCATGGCTACACCTTC	CASTARPEGTHGYTF
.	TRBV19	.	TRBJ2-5	TGTGCCAGTAGTACCGCGAGGAAAGAGACCCAGTACTTC	CASSTARKETQYF
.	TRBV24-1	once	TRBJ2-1	TGTGCCACCGGGGGACTGGGTGCCGACAATGAGCAGTTCTTC	CATGGLGADNEQFF
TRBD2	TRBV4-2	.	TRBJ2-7	TGTGCCAGCAGCCAAGTGACTAATGCCGGCGGGAGGGCCAAAGAGCAGTACTTC	CASSQVTNAGGRAKEQYF
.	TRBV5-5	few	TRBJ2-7	TGTGCCAGCAGCTTGCTAGGGTACGAGCAGTACTTC	CASSLLGYEQYF
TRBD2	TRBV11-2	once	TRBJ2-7	TGTGCCAGCAGCTTAGTTCAGGGACTAGCCTACGAGCAGTACTTC	CASSLVQGLAYEQYF
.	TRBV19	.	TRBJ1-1	TGTGCCAGTAGTCTCAGGGGTCCTGAAGCTTTCTTT	CASSLRGPEAFF
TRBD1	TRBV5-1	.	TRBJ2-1	TGCGCCAGCACCCAGAACGGACAGGGGGGGAATGAGCAGTTCTTC	CASTQNGQGGNEQFF
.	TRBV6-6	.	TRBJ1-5	TGTGCCAGCATGGAGGGGGGCGGGAGTCAGCCCCAGCATTTT	CASMEGGGSQPQHF
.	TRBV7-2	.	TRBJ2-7	TGTGCCAGCAGCTTATCCTACGAGCAGTACTTC	CASSLSYEQYF
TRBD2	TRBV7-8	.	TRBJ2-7	TGTGCCAGCAGCTTCAAGCGGGAGTGGTACGAGCAGTACTTC	CASSFKREWYEQYF
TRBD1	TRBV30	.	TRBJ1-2	TGTGCCTGGAGTCAGGGACAGATGAACTATGGCTACACCTTC	CAWSQGQMNYGYTF
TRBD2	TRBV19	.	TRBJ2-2	TGTGCCAGTAGTATAGCGGGAGGGCCGAACACCGGGGAGCTGTTTTTT	CASSIAGGPNTGELFF
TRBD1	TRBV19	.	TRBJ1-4	TGTGCCAGTAGCACCCGACAGGGCAACGTTCGTGAAAAACTGTTTTTT	CASSTRQGNVREKLFF
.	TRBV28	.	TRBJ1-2	TGTGCCAGCAGTCCAGTCCACAGCGATGGCTACACCTTC	CASSPVHSDGYTF
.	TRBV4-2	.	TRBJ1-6	TGTGCCAGCAGCTCGGACGGGGCCTCTAATTCACCCCTCCACTTT	CASSSDGASNSPLHF
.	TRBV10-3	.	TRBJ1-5	TGTGCCATCAGTGCTACAGGGAGTAGCAATCAGCCCCAGCATTTT	CAISATGSSNQPQHF
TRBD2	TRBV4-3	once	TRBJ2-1	TGCGCCAGCAGCCAAGGTTTCGGGACTAGCGGGAACAATGAGCAGTTCTTC	CASSQGFGTSGNNEQFF
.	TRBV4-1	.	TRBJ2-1	TGCGCCAGCAGCCAAGTTATGGGTTGGGAGCAGTTCTTC	CASSQVMGWEQFF
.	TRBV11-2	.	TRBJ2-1	TGTGCCAGCAGCCCGGGACTTCGGCAGTTCTTC	CASSPGLRQFF
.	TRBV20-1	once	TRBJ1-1	TGCAGTGCTAGAGAATCGACTGAAGCTTTCTTT	CSARESTEAFF
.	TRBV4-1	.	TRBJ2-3	TGCGCCAGCAGCCAAGATTCGTCGGCTAGCACAGATACGCAGTATTTT	CASSQDSSASTDTQYF
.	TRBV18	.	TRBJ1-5	TGTGCCAGCACACCCGGGGGGAATAGCAATCAGCCCCAGCATTTT	CASTPGGNSNQPQHF
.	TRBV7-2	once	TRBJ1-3	TGTGCCAGCAGCTTAGCAGGAGCTGGAAACACCATATATTTT	CASSLAGAGNTIYF
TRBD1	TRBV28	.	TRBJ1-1	TGTGCCAGCAGACGGGACAGGGTTGGCACTGAAGCTTTCTTT	CASRRDRVGTEAFF
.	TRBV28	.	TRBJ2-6	TGTGCCACCTCCTTCGGAGGGGCCGGGGCCAACGTCCTGACTTTC	CATSFGGAGANVLTF
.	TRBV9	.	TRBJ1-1	TGTGCCAGCAGCGTAGCGAACCCAGGGGACACTGAAGCTTTCTTT	CASSVANPGDTEAFF
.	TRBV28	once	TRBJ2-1	TGTGCCAGCAGTTTCCTTCGGGGCAGGGAATTGAACAATGAGCAGTTCTTC	CASSFLRGRELNNEQFF
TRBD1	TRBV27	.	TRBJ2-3	TGTGCCAGCAGTTTTGACAGGGCCATGGCAGATACGCAGTATTTT	CASSFDRAMADTQYF
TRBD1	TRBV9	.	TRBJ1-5	TGTGCCAGCAGCGCCGGACAGGGCGATCAGCCCCAGCATTTT	CASSAGQGDQPQHF
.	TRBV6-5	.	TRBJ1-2	TGTGCCAGCAGGGGAAGCCGGACAGACGGCTACACCTTC	CASRGSRTDGYTF
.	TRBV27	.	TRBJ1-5	TGTGCCAGCAGTCTTCGACAGGCGGTCCAGCCCCAGCATTTT	CASSLRQAVQPQHF
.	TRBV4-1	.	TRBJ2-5	TGCGCCAGCAGCCAAGTCGGCCAGAAAGAGACCCAGTACTTC	CASSQVGQKETQYF
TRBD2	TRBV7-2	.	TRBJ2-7	TGTGCCAGCAGCTTAGGGGGACTAGTCATGGGGGAGCAGTACTTC	CASSLGGLVMGEQYF